A single sample gave rise to the 28 T cell receptor beta chains below, sequenced in a study of human T cells and chemical hapten exposure. TCRdb analysed the RACE reads with MiXCR anew, one entry per CDR3 protein. The sample shows tens of thousands of distinct CDR3 sequences, more than 9.5% of them seen only once. Time point here: patch test 3, about 24 weeks after DPC sensitization. Regarding treatment: therapeutic diphenylcyclopropenone sensitization with weekly scalp DPC. This sample comprised whole blood, obtained in connection with sensitization to the hapten diphenylcyclopropenone (DPC). The receptors come from a woman aged 25 to 39 with alopecia areata. Some clones in this sample may be carry-over from other donors' samples.

The CDR3 reads CASSLEAGGLLDTQYF. The CDR3 DNA follows: TGTGCCAGCAGCTTAGAGGCGGGAGGTCTTCTAGATACGCAGTATTTT. The chain has TRBV7-6 and TRBJ2-3; 8 nucleotides agree with TRBD2. The germline gives CDR1 SGHVS, CDR2 FNYEAQ. CDR3 length: 16 amino acids. The V and J ends lost 1 base and 5 bases, in that order; junction bases with no gene match: 8.

This clonotype turned up a few times. V and J are TRBV27 and TRBJ2-2, with D possibly matching TRBD2 (7 bases). The CDR3 consists of 15 residues. The V gene lost 6 bases and the J gene lost 7 bases, with 18 bases spanning the gap. Germline CDR1 reads MNHEY; CDR2 reads SMNVEV (reference sequence). Here the CDR3 DNA reads TGTGCCAGCAGCTCCGGCGGGGGCCCCATCGGGGAGCTGTTTTTT. This encodes CASSSGGGPIGELFF.

The chain has TRBV20-1 and TRBJ2-5; D is ambiguous. Germline loops: CDR1 DFQATT, CDR2 SNEGSKA (reference sequence). The germline V and J ends were trimmed by 2 bases and 2 bases, with 3 bases remaining between them. The CDR3 consists of 11 residues. The chain's CDR3 is CSARPQETQYF. CDR3 bases: TGCAGTGCTAGACCTCAAGAGACCCAGTACTTC.

J is TRBJ1-4 and V is TRBV7-9, with D hard to call. CDR3 size: 13 residues. V gave up 6 bases and J gave up 4 bases, with 9 bases separating them. Looked up from germline, CDR1 is SEHNR and CDR2 is FQNEAQ (reference sequence). The CDR3 loop reads CASRVQSNEKLFF. The CDR3 DNA reads TGTGCCAGCAGGGTGCAGAGTAATGAAAAACTGTTTTTT.

There are a few counts of this clonotype. The chain joins TRBV29-1 to TRBJ2-3; D not resolved. Trimming cost V 3 bases and J 2 bases, with 3 bases left between them. The germline V gene encodes CDR1 SQVTM and CDR2 ANQGSEA. The CDR3 has 11 amino acids. The CDR3 protein is CSVDFTDTQYF. The CDR3 DNA follows: TGCAGCGTTGATTTCACAGATACGCAGTATTTT.

This chain uses TRBV20-1 with TRBJ2-7, with D tentatively TRBD2 (8 bases). The germline V gene encodes CDR1 DFQATT and CDR2 SNEGSKA (reference sequence). This CDR3 has 12 amino acids. Trimming stripped 4 bases from V and 7 bases from J, with 14 bases between. CDR3 protein: CSAIAGQTEQYF. In DNA form, the CDR3 reads TGCAGTGCTATAGCGGGACAGACGGAGCAGTACTTC.

The CDR3 region is CASRFGTAQETQYF. The CDR3, as DNA: TGTGCCAGCAGATTCGGGACAGCCCAAGAGACCCAGTACTTC. V and J are TRBV6-1 and TRBJ2-5; the match to TRBD1 covers 7 bases. V lost 6 bases, J lost 1 base, and 5 bases stayed unmatched. The V gene's germline CDR1 is MNHNS and CDR2 SASEGT. There are 14 residues in the CDR3.

This clonotype was counted only a few times. The rearrangement uses TRBV6-2 or TRBV6-3 and TRBJ2-2; D gene uncertain. V was pared by 9 bases and J by 4 bases, with 15 bases between. CDR3 size: 14 residues. Looked up from germline, CDR1 is MNHEY and CDR2 is SVGEGT. The DNA of the CDR3 is TGTGCCAGTGGGGTTACCGAGTCCACCGGGGAGCTGTTTTTT. As protein: CASGVTESTGELFF.

This chain connects TRBV5-1 to TRBJ2-5, with 9 bases matching TRBD2. The CDR3 extends over 18 amino acids. Germline V gene sequence: CDR1 SGHRS, CDR2 YFSETQ. The ends lost 4 bases at V and 2 bases at J; junction bases unmatched: 15. The CDR3: CASSPSGTEPLNQETQYF. In nucleotides, the CDR3 is TGCGCCAGCAGCCCTAGCGGGACCGAACCCCTAAATCAAGAGACCCAGTACTTC.

The sample holds a few counts of this clonotype. The J gene is TRBJ2-5, the V gene TRBV2, with a possible D match to TRBD2 (5 bases). Germline loops: CDR1 SNHLY, CDR2 FYNNEI. With 4 bases removed from V and 5 bases from J, the gap between germline ends came to 17 bases. The CDR3 spans 15 residues. In nucleotides, the CDR3 is TGTGCCAGCAGTGCCCAGTCGGGGAACCGTGAGACCCAGTACTTC. Amino acids: CASSAQSGNRETQYF.

The gene calls are TRBV6-1 and TRBJ2-2, with 9 bases identical to TRBD2. V shed 2 bases and J 4 bases; nucleotides not matched to a gene: 14. The CDR3 totals 19 residues. The germline gives CDR1 MNHNS, CDR2 SASEGT. The CDR3 here is CASSELAGVPSLSTGELFF. In DNA, the CDR3 is TGTGCCAGCAGTGAATTAGCGGGAGTCCCCTCCCTTAGCACCGGGGAGCTGTTTTTT.

This clonotype was observed a handful of times. The chain joins TRBV2 to TRBJ1-1; TRBD1 aligns across 7 bases. V shed 6 bases, J shed 2 bases, and the junction held 6 bases outside the gene matches. This CDR3 spans 14 amino acids. Germline V gene lookup returns CDR1 SNHLY and CDR2 FYNNEI. CDR3 sequence reads: CASRGDSGNTEAFF. DNA for the CDR3: TGTGCCAGCAGAGGGGACAGCGGCAACACTGAAGCTTTCTTT.

This clonotype was detected ten times or more. The J gene is TRBJ1-5, the V gene TRBV12-3 or TRBV12-4; D ambiguous. The CDR3 length is 15 residues. With 1 base removed from V and 2 bases from J, the gap between germline ends came to 9 bases. This chain's CDR3 is CASSLDGQGNQPQHF. As DNA, the CDR3 is TGTGCCAGCAGTTTAGATGGTCAGGGCAATCAGCCCCAGCATTTT.

This clonotype showed up just a few times. The chain links TRBV7-2 to TRBJ2-1, with D perhaps TRBD2 (5 bases). Germline V CDR1 and CDR2: SGHTA, FQGNSA. The V end was cut by 6 bases, the J end by 0 bases, with 18 bases between. CDR3 length equals 17 residues. CDR3 protein: CASSRLSRAISYNEQFF. The CDR3 nucleotides are TGTGCCAGCAGTCGACTCTCGAGGGCGATCTCCTACAATGAGCAGTTCTTC. The full variable domain, with the rest looked up from reference TRBV7-2 and TRBJ2-1, is GAGVSQSPSNKVTEKGKDVELRCDPISGHTALYWYRQSLGQGLEFLIYFQGNSAPDKSGLPSDRFSAERTGGSVSTLTIQRTQQEDSAVYLCASSRLSRAISYNEQFFGPGTRLTVL.

This clonotype was recorded many times. The rearrangement uses TRBV5-1 and TRBJ2-7; tentatively, D is TRBD1 (6 bases). This CDR3 comprises 12 residues. CDR1 SGHRS and CDR2 YFSETQ come from the germline V gene. V was trimmed by 5 bases and J by 10 bases, leaving 16 bases between them. As DNA, the CDR3 is TGCGCCAGCAGGGTGGACAGTGGGGACCAGTACTTC. Residues: CASRVDSGDQYF.

This clonotype was picked up many times. V usage is TRBV5-1 and J usage is TRBJ2-5; D could derive from TRBD1 or TRBD2 (7 bases each). The CDR3 loop spans 17 amino acids. Looked up from germline, CDR1 is SGHRS and CDR2 is YFSETQ. V gave up 4 bases and J gave up 2 bases, with 21 bases separating them. This CDR3 is CASSPEGASGRQETQYF. CDR3 DNA: TGCGCCAGCAGCCCTGAGGGGGCTAGCGGACGACAAGAGACCCAGTACTTC.

This clonotype was detected only a few times. The chain joins TRBV5-1 to TRBJ1-3; D may be TRBD1 (5 bases). The CDR3 extends over 17 amino acids. Trimming removed 4 bases at V and 0 bases at J, with 17 bases between. The germline V gene encodes CDR1 SGHRS and CDR2 YFSETQ. CDR3 loop: CASSRGAALSSGNTIYF. In DNA, the CDR3 is TGCGCCAGCAGCCGCGGGGCTGCATTAAGCTCTGGAAACACCATATATTTT.

In this sample, this clonotype turned up a few times. The chain couples TRBV5-5 to TRBJ2-6, with 7 bases fitting TRBD1. V dropped 4 bases and J dropped 4; count of bases not matched to a gene: 5. CDR3 length equals 15 residues. Germline CDR1 is SGHKS and CDR2 is YYEKEE (reference sequence). This chain's CDR3 is CASSITGVGANVLTF. The CDR3 coding sequence is TGTGCCAGCAGCATAACAGGGGTGGGGGCCAACGTCCTGACTTTC.

This clonotype was detected many times. The chain joins TRBV6-1 to TRBJ1-1; no definite D call. The V end was cut by 6 bases, the J end by 4 bases, with 15 bases between. CDR1 is MNHNS and CDR2 is SASEGT in the germline V gene. The CDR3 is 14 residues long. CDR3 region: CASRSVVGGTEAFF. As DNA, the CDR3 is TGTGCCAGCAGGTCGGTTGTAGGCGGCACTGAAGCTTTCTTT.

There are many counts of this clonotype. The chain couples TRBV9 to TRBJ1-1; D is uncertain. Germline CDR1 SGDLS, CDR2 YYNGEE. Trimming took 0 bases from V and 0 from J, leaving 9 bases between them. The CDR3 is 15 residues long. This CDR3 reads CASSVAAGMNTEAFF. Written as DNA, the CDR3 is TGTGCCAGCAGCGTAGCTGCAGGCATGAACACTGAAGCTTTCTTT.

This clonotype was observed at least ten times. The rearrangement joins TRBV7-9 to TRBJ2-7; possible D gene TRBD1, 5 bases. CDR1 is SEHNR, CDR2 FQNEAQ, per germline (reference sequence). The V end lost 1 base, the J end lost 5 bases, and 12 bases lay between the germline ends. The CDR3 length is 14 residues. This CDR3 reads CASSLGPGWDEQYF. In nucleotides, the CDR3 is TGTGCCAGCAGCTTAGGGCCAGGGTGGGACGAGCAGTACTTC.

This clonotype has ten or more counts. CDR3 sequence reads: CASSLVWRQEAFF. CDR3 in DNA: TGTGCCAGCAGCTTAGTTTGGAGACAGGAAGCTTTCTTT. The rearrangement uses TRBV7-2 and TRBJ1-1, with a tentative D call TRBD1 (5 bases). Germline V lookup: CDR1 SGHTA, CDR2 FQGNSA. Between the trimmed V and J ends, which lost 1 base and 8 bases, there was a span of 11 bases. The CDR3 is made up of 13 amino acids.

Comments on this clonotype: A much larger clone is a single base away; this may be a read error. The CDR3 carries no conserved terminal phenylalanine or tryptophan, so it likely arises from a read error. V gene TRBV7-8 combines with J gene TRBJ1-5; 7 nucleotides agree with TRBD1. The CDR3 covers 15 residues. V lost 5 bases and J lost 3; bases outside the gene matches: 7. The germline CDR1 and CDR2 sequences are SGHVS and FQNEAQ. The CDR3 DNA sequence: TGTGCCAGCAGCAGCTGGGACAGAACCAATCAGCCCCAGCATCTT. Translating it yields CASSSWDRTNQPQHL.

The chain joins TRBV30 to TRBJ1-5, with D perhaps TRBD1 (5 bases). The CDR3 is 14 residues long. Per the germline V gene, CDR1 is GTSNPN and CDR2 is SVGIG (reference sequence). V dropped 1 base and J dropped 2 bases, with 9 bases sitting between them. The CDR3 protein is CAWSGQPGNQPQHF. The CDR3 DNA reads as TGTGCCTGGAGTGGACAGCCAGGCAATCAGCCCCAGCATTTT.

In this sample, this clonotype turned up a few times. The chain joins TRBV29-1 to TRBJ2-2; D perhaps matches TRBD2 (6 bases). The V gene lost 7 bases and the J gene lost 4 bases, with 13 bases spanning the gap. Germline V CDR1 and CDR2: SQVTM, ANQGSEA. This CDR3 spans 13 amino acids. CDR3 sequence reads: CSGREAATGELFF. DNA for the CDR3: TGCAGCGGAAGGGAGGCAGCCACCGGGGAGCTGTTTTTT.

This clonotype was counted ten times or more. The gene calls are TRBV6-5 and TRBJ2-3, with 14 bases identical to TRBD2. Unmatched junction bases numbered 1, after V lost 8 bases and J lost 6 bases. CDR3 length equals 13 residues. CDR1 is MNHEY and CDR2 is SVGAGI in the germline V gene. The CDR3 DNA reads as TGTGCCAGCCGACTAGCGGGGGGGGATACGCAGTATTTT. This gives the protein CASRLAGGDTQYF.

This clonotype was observed a handful of times. J is TRBJ1-5 and V is TRBV10-3; possible D gene TRBD1, 5 bases. V was pared by 2 bases and J by 0 bases, with 14 bases between. Germline assignment: CDR1 ENHRY and CDR2 SYGVKD. The CDR3 has 17 residues. CDR3 loop: CAISERGEQVSNQPQHF. Written as DNA, the CDR3 is TGTGCCATCAGTGAGCGCGGTGAACAGGTTAGCAATCAGCCCCAGCATTTT.

This chain connects TRBV6-5 to TRBJ2-6; D call uncertain. Germline CDR1 and CDR2: MNHEY and SVGAGI. This CDR3 is built from 15 residues. Trimming took off 2 bases at V and 0 bases at J, with 5 bases between the two ends. CDR3 coding DNA: TGTGCCAGCAGTTACCGCGACTCTGGGGCCAACGTCCTGACTTTC. Translated: CASSYRDSGANVLTF.